Below, 18 T cell receptor beta chains from the same sample are listed, as sequenced in a study of T-cell reconstitution after alpha-beta-depleted transplantation in children. Preparation of the TCRbeta library used unique molecular identifiers. TCRdb re-called the PCR reads through MiXCR, storing one row per CDR3 protein. The sample shows about 440,000 distinct CDR3 sequences, approximately 41% of them seen only once. The sample in question was PBMCs, obtained before TCRalphabeta/CD19-depleted stem cell transplant. These receptors were obtained from a girl aged 2 to 10 with aplastic anemia, due to receive a stem cell transplant.

This chain joins TRBV4-1 and TRBJ2-1; 11 bases align to TRBD2. The CDR3 contains 15 residues. V was clipped by 1 base and J by 6 bases; unmatched bases: 2. The germline gives CDR1 MGHRA, CDR2 YSYEKL. DNA for the CDR3: TGCGCCAGCAGCCAAGGGGGACTAGCGGTCAATGAGCAGTTCTTC. Its protein is CASSQGGLAVNEQFF.

The rearrangement links TRBV6-1 to TRBJ1-1, with D uncertain. Germline values: CDR1 MNHNS, CDR2 SASEGT. V was trimmed by 6 bases and J by 0 bases, leaving 14 bases between them. The CDR3 is 15 amino acids. The CDR3 reads CASSRTGSMNTEAFF. CDR3 nucleotides: TGTGCCAGCAGCCGGACGGGGTCCATGAACACTGAAGCTTTCTTT.

The rearrangement links TRBV5-1 to TRBJ2-1, with 14 bases matching TRBD2. Germline-derived CDR1 and CDR2 are SGHRS and YFSETQ. The CDR3 runs to 17 residues. V lost 4 bases to trimming and J lost 10 bases; unmatched junction nucleotides: 13. The CDR3 DNA sequence: TGCGCCAGCAGCATAGAGACGGGACTAGCGGGAGTAAACGAGCAGTTCTTC. This gives the protein CASSIETGLAGVNEQFF.

The chain recombines TRBV10-3 with TRBJ2-3; D possibly corresponds to TRBD2 (5 bases). The CDR3 is 16 residues long. Per the germline V gene, CDR1 is ENHRY and CDR2 is SYGVKD. Trimming stripped 3 bases from V and 0 bases from J, with 13 bases between. The CDR3 protein is CAISDPTRESTDTQYF. CDR3 nucleotides: TGTGCCATCAGTGATCCAACTAGAGAGAGCACAGATACGCAGTATTTT.

This clonotype was observed a handful of times. The chain recombines TRBV27 with TRBJ1-1; possible D gene TRBD1, 5 bases. The CDR3 length is 15 residues. Germline-derived CDR1 and CDR2 are MNHEY and SMNVEV (reference sequence). The ends were cut back, 8 bases at V and 3 bases at J, with 19 bases in the middle. CDR3 amino acids: CASRAGLGFDTEAFF. The DNA for the CDR3 is TGTGCCAGCCGAGCGGGGCTCGGGTTTGACACTGAAGCTTTCTTT.

This clonotype occurred many times. The V and J genes are TRBV20-1 and TRBJ2-3; D gene unclear. CDR3 size: 14 residues. Trimming pared 3 bases from V and 2 bases from J, leaving 12 bases between. Germline-derived CDR1 and CDR2 are DFQATT and SNEGSKA (reference sequence). CDR3 in DNA: TGCAGTGCTAGGGATAGCTCTAACACAGATACGCAGTATTTT. Its protein is CSARDSSNTDTQYF.

This chain uses TRBV6-2 or TRBV6-3 with TRBJ2-3; TRBD2 might be the D (6 bases). The CDR3 has 16 amino acids. V was clipped by 2 bases and J by 4 bases, with 16 bases between them. The germline CDR1 and CDR2 sequences are MNHEY and SVGEGT. CDR3 in amino acids: CASSYGGTLLPDTQYF. For the CDR3, the DNA is TGTGCCAGCAGTTACGGGGGGACGCTGCTCCCAGATACGCAGTATTTT.

This clonotype was recorded at least ten times. This chain joins TRBV11-2 and TRBJ2-7, with 8 bases aligning to TRBD2. The CDR3 has 14 residues. The germline V gene has CDR1 SGHAT and CDR2 FQNNGV. With 2 bases clipped from V and 7 bases from J, the junction kept 7 bases outside the gene matches. CDR3: CASSLRRGAGEQYF. For the CDR3, the DNA is TGTGCCAGCAGCTTACGGCGGGGGGCAGGGGAGCAGTACTTC. Variable domain in full (rest from reference TRBV11-2 and TRBJ2-7): EAGVAQSPRYKIIEKRQSVAFWCNPISGHATLYWYQQILGQGPKLLIQFQNNGVVDDSQLPKDRFSAERLKGVDSTLKIQPAKLEDSAVYLCASSLRRGAGEQYFGPGTRLTVT.

This clonotype has at least ten counts. The chain combines TRBV12-3 or TRBV12-4 with TRBJ1-5, with D unclear. Trimming shortened V by 8 bases and J by 3 bases, and 14 bases separated the two germline ends. CDR3 length equals 14 residues. CDR3 in DNA: TGTGCCAGCCGTAGGAGAGGAGACAATCAGCCCCAGCATTTT. This encodes CASRRRGDNQPQHF.

This chain uses TRBV3-1 with TRBJ2-1; D is perhaps TRBD1 or TRBD2 (5 bases each). Germline V lookup: CDR1 LGHDT, CDR2 YNNKEL (reference sequence). There are 16 residues in the CDR3. The ends were cut back, 1 base at V and 6 bases at J, with 16 bases in the middle. Written as DNA, the CDR3 is TGTGCCAGCAGCCAAGGAGGGAACCTAAGGGGCAATGAGCAGTTCTTC. It yields the protein CASSQGGNLRGNEQFF.

This clonotype was recorded at least ten times. The chain carries TRBV12-3 or TRBV12-4 and TRBJ2-3; D could derive from TRBD1 or TRBD2 (5 bases each). The germline V and J ends were trimmed by 6 bases and 5 bases, with 9 bases remaining between them. The CDR3 is 12 residues long. CDR3 sequence (DNA): TGTGCCAGCAGCTTGAGGGGAGATACGCAGTATTTT. Translation gives CASSLRGDTQYF.

V usage is TRBV20-1 and J usage is TRBJ1-4; 10 nucleotides match TRBD1. Germline assignment: CDR1 DFQATT and CDR2 SNEGSKA (reference sequence). The CDR3 runs 13 residues. The CDR3 region is CAQGGQGEGKLFF. CDR3 nucleotide sequence: TGCGCCCAGGGAGGACAGGGGGAGGGAAAACTGTTTTTT.

In this sample, this clonotype turned up many times. This chain links TRBV5-1 with TRBJ2-7, with TRBD1 identical over 10 bases. The junction had 8 bases not matched to a gene; V was cut back by 4 bases and J by 1 base. The CDR3 has 16 amino acids. CDR1 and CDR2 from the germline V gene are SGHRS and YFSETQ. The CDR3 spells CASSLMTGQGSYEQYF. The CDR3 DNA follows: TGCGCCAGCAGCCTCATGACGGGACAGGGGTCCTACGAGCAGTACTTC.

This clonotype was counted ten times or more. The J gene is TRBJ2-1, the V gene TRBV19; the D gene could be TRBD1 or TRBD2 (6 bases each). Germline CDR1 LNHDA, CDR2 SQIVND (reference sequence). CDR3 length equals 14 residues. The V gene lost 5 bases and the J gene lost 2 bases, with 10 bases spanning the gap. The CDR3 region is CASSGRTAYNEQFF. CDR3 sequence (DNA): TGTGCCAGTAGTGGGAGGACAGCCTACAATGAGCAGTTCTTC. Complete variable domain (other parts from reference TRBV19 and TRBJ2-1): DGGITQSPKYLFRKEGQNVTLSCEQNLNHDAMYWYRQDPGQGLRLIYYSQIVNDFQKGDIAEGYSVSREKKESFPLTVTSAQKNPTAFYLCASSGRTAYNEQFFGPGTRLTVL.

V and J are TRBV5-1 and TRBJ1-1, with a weak D call TRBD1 (5 bases). V lost 4 bases to trimming and J lost 4 bases, with 17 bases between them. CDR1 is SGHRS, CDR2 YFSETQ, per germline. CDR3 length: 15 amino acids. Here the CDR3 reads CASSTVGGRATEAFF. The CDR3 nucleotides are TGCGCCAGCAGCACGGTCGGGGGAAGGGCCACTGAAGCTTTCTTT.

This clonotype showed up many times. The chain couples TRBV12-3 or TRBV12-4 to TRBJ2-1, with D tentatively TRBD1 or TRBD2 (5 bases each). This CDR3 is 20 amino acids long. V lost 4 bases and J lost 0, with 25 bases in between. CDR3 sequence: CASSSGMGNVGTHSYNEQFF. CDR3 sequence (DNA): TGTGCCAGCAGTTCTGGAATGGGGAACGTCGGGACCCACTCCTACAATGAGCAGTTCTTC.

This clonotype came up a few times. The V and J genes are TRBV28 and TRBJ2-1, with 9 bases lining up with TRBD2. The V gene end was trimmed by 8 bases and the J gene end by 4 bases; junction bases not matched to a gene: 6. CDR3 length: 14 amino acids. Per germline, CDR1 MDHEN and CDR2 SYDVKM. The DNA of the CDR3 is TGTGCCAGCTTAAGCGGGAGGAAGTACAATGAGCAGTTCTTC. Its protein is CASLSGRKYNEQFF.

The chain carries TRBV5-5 and TRBJ2-5; TRBD1 agrees at 7 bases. Germline loops: CDR1 SGHKS, CDR2 YYEKEE (reference sequence). CDR3 length equals 13 residues. After removal of 4 bases from V and 7 bases from J, the junction contained 7 bases not matched to a gene. The CDR3 DNA follows: TGTGCCAGCAGCACCGGGACAGTTACGACCCAGTACTTC. It encodes CASSTGTVTTQYF.